The 20 T cell receptor beta chains reported below all come from one sample, sequenced in a study of molecular identifiers for immune sequencing clone quantification. TCRdb used MiXCR to reprocess the PCR reads, holding one entry per CDR3 protein. The table records 50,000 to 65,000 distinct CDR3 sequences, roughly a quarter of them present only once. Material: naive CD8+ T cells from blood, with Jurkat cell RNA spiked in. Subset indicated: FACS-sorted CD8+CD4-CCR7+CD45RA+ naive T cells. The receptors were sampled from a human donor in good health. Some libraries in this study had Jurkat cell RNA spiked in.

In this sample, this clonotype turned up many times. The chain joins TRBV9 to TRBJ2-3, with D tentatively TRBD1 or TRBD2 (5 bases each). The CDR3 has 16 amino acids. Germline lookup yields CDR1 SGDLS and CDR2 YYNGEE. V shed 3 bases and J shed 0 bases, with 14 bases lying between them. CDR3 in amino acids: CASSARPGTSTDTQYF. CDR3 in DNA: TGTGCCAGCAGCGCCCGACCCGGGACGAGCACAGATACGCAGTATTTT.

The chain links TRBV29-1 to TRBJ2-7; no clear D. Per germline, CDR1 SQVTM and CDR2 ANQGSEA. V lost 6 bases to trimming and J lost 3 bases, with 6 bases between them. CDR3 size: 10 residues. The CDR3 loop reads CSVRDYEQYF. The CDR3 DNA reads as TGCAGCGTGCGAGACTACGAGCAGTACTTC.

Comment on this clonotype: A much larger clone is a single base away; this may be a read error. V and J are TRBV5-6 and TRBJ1-5; tentatively, D is TRBD1 (6 bases). Germline CDR1 SGHDT, CDR2 YYEEEE. The CDR3 runs to 14 residues. The CDR3 here is CASSPLGDNRPQHF. The CDR3 region has the DNA TGTGCCAGCAGCCCACTTGGGGACAATCGGCCCCAGCATTTT.

Concerning this clonotype: A read error may explain this, as a much larger clone is one base away. The V gene is TRBV2, the J gene TRBJ2-7, with a possible D match to TRBD1 (6 bases). The germline V gene encodes CDR1 SNHLY and CDR2 FYNNEI. CDR3 size: 15 residues. Here the CDR3 reads CASSETGVATYEQHF. DNA for the CDR3: TGTGCCAGCAGCGAGACAGGAGTCGCCACCTACGAGCAGCACTTC.

Of note for this clonotype: Possible read error: a much larger clone is one base away. The V and J genes are TRBV5-3 and TRBJ2-7, with 10 bases lining up with TRBD1. TRBV5-3 is an ORF, with its function uncertain. The CDR3 has 16 amino acids. Written as DNA, the CDR3 is TGTGCCAGCAGCTTTGAGGGCCGGACAGGGGGCTACGAGCAGTACTTC. Amino acids: CASSFEGRTGGYEQYF.

Worth noting for this clonotype: A clone one base away is much larger, so this may be a read error. The rearrangement joins TRBV7-9 to TRBJ2-1; tentatively, D is TRBD2 (5 bases). Germline CDR1 is SEHNR and CDR2 is FQNEAQ (reference sequence). CDR3 size: 13 residues. The CDR3 protein is CANSLAFVDEQFF. Here the CDR3 DNA reads TGTGCCAACAGCTTAGCGTTCGTCGATGAGCAGTTCTTC.

On this clonotype itself: One end of the junction fails to match germline, which may point to a read error. This chain links TRBV4-3 with TRBJ2-1; D gene unclear. CDR1 is LGHNA and CDR2 is YSLEER in the germline V gene. CDR3 size: 15 residues. The CDR3 reads CASSQGAASHNERFF. CDR3 coding DNA: TGCGCCAGCAGCCAAGGGGCAGCGTCCCACAATGAGCGGTTCTTC.

This clonotype was picked up one time. This may stem from a read error, because a much larger clone lies one nucleotide away. The CDR3 DNA reads as TGTGTCAGCAGTCACACGATATTAACAGATGGCTACACCTTC. Translation gives CVSSHTILTDGYTF. The gene calls are TRBV12-3 or TRBV12-4 and TRBJ1-2, with D unresolved. The CDR3 covers 14 residues.

In this sample, this clonotype turned up many times. The chain recombines TRBV12-3 or TRBV12-4 with TRBJ1-6; 9 bases map to TRBD1. The CDR3 is 15 residues long. J gave up 7 bases and V 3 bases, and 4 bases lay outside the gene matches. CDR3 amino acids: CASSFGTGTNSPLHF. Here the CDR3 DNA reads TGTGCCAGCAGTTTCGGGACAGGGACCAATTCACCCCTCCACTTT.

Turning to this clonotype: The junction shows a germline mismatch at one end, possibly a read error. V usage is TRBV3-1 and J usage is TRBJ2-7; TRBD1 matches at 9 bases. The CDR3 contains 15 residues. Germline CDR1 reads LGHDT; CDR2 reads YNNKEL (reference sequence). In DNA form, the CDR3 reads TGTGCCAGCAGCCAGGCGGGACAGGGTCCCTACGGGCAGTACTTC. Residues: CASSQAGQGPYGQYF.

At least ten counts were recorded for this clonotype. CDR3 bases: TGTGCCAGCAGCATCTGGGACACGGCCGGGGAGCTGTTTTTT. It is translated as CASSIWDTAGELFF. The rearrangement joins TRBV7-2 to TRBJ2-2; maybe TRBD1 (6 bases). The CDR3 runs 14 residues. V dropped 5 bases and J dropped 6 bases, with 13 bases sitting between them. Germline loops: CDR1 SGHTA, CDR2 FQGNSA.

This clonotype was seen at least ten times. This rearrangement joins TRBV12-3 or TRBV12-4 to TRBJ2-3, with unresolved D. Trimming took off 3 bases at V and 6 bases at J, with 7 bases between the two ends. The CDR3 covers 12 residues. CDR3 sequence: CASSFLGDTQYF. The CDR3 DNA reads as TGTGCCAGCAGTTTTTTGGGGGATACGCAGTATTTT.

This clonotype has at least ten counts. The rearrangement uses TRBV25-1 and TRBJ1-1; TRBD1 is a possible D gene (5 bases). CDR3 length: 15 amino acids. CDR1 is MGHDK and CDR2 is SYGVNS in the germline V gene. Trimming removed 8 bases from V and 3 bases from J, with 19 bases in between. Here the CDR3 reads CASGRTAGRDTEAFF. The CDR3 DNA reads TGTGCCAGCGGCAGAACCGCAGGGCGTGACACTGAAGCTTTCTTT.

Concerning this clonotype itself: One end of the junction varies from germline; a read error may be responsible. V is TRBV28 and J is TRBJ2-7; TRBD2 agrees at 7 bases. CDR1 is MDHEN and CDR2 is SYDVKM in the germline V gene. The CDR3 length is 20 residues. The CDR3 region is CASSLNPATSRIFSTYDQYF. The CDR3 DNA reads as TGTGCCAGCAGTTTAAACCCGGCGACTAGCAGGATTTTTTCGACATACGACCAGTACTTC.

Of note for this clonotype: Just one base apart from a much larger clone, this may be a read error. The genes are TRBV7-2 and TRBJ2-7; D possibly corresponds to TRBD2 (5 bases). CDR3 length: 13 residues. Deletions cut 5 bases from V and 0 bases from J, with 8 bases between. The germline gives CDR1 SGHTA, CDR2 FQGNSA. The CDR3 DNA reads TGTGCCAGCAGCATTGGGAGCTCCTACGAGCAGTACTTC. This codes for CASSIGSSYEQYF. Combining the CDR3 with reference TRBV7-2 and TRBJ2-7 gives the whole variable domain GAGVSQSPSNKVTEKGKDVELRCDPISGHTALYWYRQSLGQGLEFLIYFQGNSAPDKSGLPSDRFSAERTGGSVSTLTIQRTQQEDSAVYLCASSIGSSYEQYFGPGTRLTVT.

Concerning this clonotype itself: This may arise from a read error, as a much more abundant clone is one base away. This sequence joins TRBV4-3 and TRBJ2-1; possible D gene TRBD2, 7 bases. This CDR3 comprises 16 residues. Germline CDR1 is LGHNA and CDR2 is YSLEER. CDR3 in amino acids: CARSQDTRGLRNEQFF. Here the CDR3 DNA reads TGCGCCCGCAGCCAAGATACGCGGGGGCTGCGCAATGAGCAGTTCTTC.

This clonotype was observed a few times. The chain is built from TRBV4-3 and TRBJ2-3; 8 bases fit TRBD2. Germline CDR1 reads LGHNA; CDR2 reads YSLEER. V was pared by 0 bases and J by 1 base, with 6 bases of the junction left unmatched. This CDR3 is built from 17 residues. In DNA form, the CDR3 reads TGCGCCAGCAGCCAAGATAGTGGGCGGGGGGGCACAGATACGCAGTATTTT. Amino acids: CASSQDSGRGGTDTQYF.

This clonotype has ten or more counts. The chain joins TRBV5-1 to TRBJ2-1; tentative D call: TRBD2 (5 bases). From germline, CDR1 is SGHRS and CDR2 YFSETQ. This CDR3 region has 13 residues. V was trimmed by 5 bases and J by 7 bases, leaving 13 bases between them. The CDR3 DNA follows: TGCGCCAGCAGTTTACTAGTCCCAAATGAGCAGTTCTTC. As protein: CASSLLVPNEQFF.

A word on this clonotype: A read error is possible here, since a much larger clone lies one base away. This chain links TRBV29-1 with TRBJ1-1; D is uncertain. The CDR3 sequence is 10 residues long. V shed 5 bases and J shed 7 bases, with 8 bases lying between them. Germline assignment: CDR1 SQVTM and CDR2 ANQGSEA. The CDR3 protein is CSVTEIEAFF. The CDR3 DNA is TGCAGCGTTACGGAAATTGAAGCTTTCTTT.

This clonotype was seen repeatedly, ten times or more. The rearrangement uses TRBV27 and TRBJ1-1; 10 bases match TRBD1. The germline CDR1 and CDR2 sequences are MNHEY and SMNVEV (reference sequence). The CDR3 extends over 18 amino acids. The junction had 20 bases not matched to a gene; V was cut back by 5 bases and J by 8 bases. The CDR3: CASSDSPPPDRGRGEAFF. CDR3 bases: TGTGCCAGCAGTGATAGTCCCCCACCGGACAGGGGGAGAGGGGAAGCTTTCTTT.